This entry is about one TCR beta chain. Its specificity is unknown. Only in-frame clones appear in the TCRdb table, and some are missing; sequencing was by immunoSEQ multiplex PCR. The data show 2 million to 2.5 million clones, approximately 96% seen once. These data belong to a study of shared clonotypes between healthy human individuals. The wider study: Donors consisted of a couple of women and a few men between 18 and 49. Regarding the study as a whole: On the whole, naive subsets had larger estimated richness than memory subsets had.

The germline CDR1 and CDR2 sequences are SGHRS and YFSETQ. The CDR3 extends over 13 amino acids. V was pared by 4 bases and J by 4 bases, with 11 bases between. This TCR derives from a man aged 18 to 35 in good health. The chain joins TRBV5-1 to TRBJ1-2; D gene uncertain. Specimen: naive CD4+ T cells sorted from blood. Subset described: CD45RA+ positively selected. The CDR3 sequence is CASSADSIYGYTF. The CDR3, as DNA: TGCGCCAGCAGCGCTGACTCGATCTATGGCTACACCTTC.